The source of this T cell receptor (beta chain) is a study of T-cell reconstitution after alpha-beta-depleted transplantation in children. This clonotype has just a few counts. The V end lost 4 bases, the J end lost 3 bases, and 13 bases lay between the germline ends. The CDR3 extends over 15 amino acids. From germline, CDR1 is SGDLS and CDR2 YYNGEE. The TCRbeta library was prepared with unique molecular identifiers. Via MiXCR, TCRdb re-called the PCR reads, giving one row per CDR3 protein. The data show around 370,000 distinct CDR3 sequences, roughly 16% seen once. The sequences come from PBMCs, mostly from graft donor cells, collected 360 days after TCRalphabeta/CD19-depleted stem cell transplant. V is TRBV9 and J is TRBJ2-2; D assignment may be TRBD1 or TRBD2 (5 bases each). The receptor was derived from a male patient aged 2 to 9 who had a stem cell transplant for acute lymphoblastic leukemia, so the T cells may come from the graft donor. The CDR3 region is CASSLTAADTGELFF. As DNA, the CDR3 is TGTGCCAGCAGCCTGACAGCGGCGGACACCGGGGAGCTGTTTTTT.